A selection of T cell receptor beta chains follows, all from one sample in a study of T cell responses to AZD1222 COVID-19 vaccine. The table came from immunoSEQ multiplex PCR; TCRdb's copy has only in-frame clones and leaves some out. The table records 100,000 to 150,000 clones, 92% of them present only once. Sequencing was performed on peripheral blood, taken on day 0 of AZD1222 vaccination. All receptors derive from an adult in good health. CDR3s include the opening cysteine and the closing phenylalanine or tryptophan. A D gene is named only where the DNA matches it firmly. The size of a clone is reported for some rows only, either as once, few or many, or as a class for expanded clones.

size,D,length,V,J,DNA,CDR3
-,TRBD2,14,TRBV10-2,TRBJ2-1,TGCGCCAGCAGAGGACTAGCGGGCGTTAATGAGCAGTTCTTC,CASRGLAGVNEQFF
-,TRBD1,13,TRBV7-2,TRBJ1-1,TGTGCCGTAAAGGGGGCCTGGAACACTGAAGCTTTCTTT,CAVKGAWNTEAFF
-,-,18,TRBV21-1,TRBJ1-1,TGTGCCAGCAGCAAAACCGGGACAGGGGGCTCTTTGAACACTGAAGCTTTCTTT,CASSKTGTGGSLNTEAFF
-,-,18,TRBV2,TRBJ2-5,TGTGCCAGCAGTGAGGGACGGTTGGGGCAGGGAGGTTGGGAGACCCAGTACTTC,CASSEGRLGQGGWETQYF
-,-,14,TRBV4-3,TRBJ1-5,TGCGCCAGCAGCTATAAAGACCGATCTGAACCCCAGCATTTT,CASSYKDRSEPQHF
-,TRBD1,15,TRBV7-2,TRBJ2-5,TGTGCCAGCAGCCCCCAGACAGGGCTCTCAGAGACCCAGTACTTC,CASSPQTGLSETQYF
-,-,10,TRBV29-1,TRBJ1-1,TGCAGCGTGGACCACACTGAAGCTTTCTTT,CSVDHTEAFF
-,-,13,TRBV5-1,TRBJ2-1,TGCGCCAGCAGCTTGGACGGTTACAATGAGCAGTTCTTC,CASSLDGYNEQFF
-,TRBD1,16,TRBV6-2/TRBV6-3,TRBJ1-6,TGTGCCAGCAGTTACCCAAGCAGGGGGTTTGGGTCACCCCTCCACTTT,CASSYPSRGFGSPLHF
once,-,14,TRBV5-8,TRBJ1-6,TGTGCCAGCAGCTTGGAGGGGAGTAATTCACCCCTCCACTTT,CASSLEGSNSPLHF
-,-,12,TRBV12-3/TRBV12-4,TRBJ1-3,TGTGCCAGCAGTCACTCCGGAAACACCATATATTTT,CASSHSGNTIYF
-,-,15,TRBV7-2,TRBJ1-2,TGTGCCAGCAGGTCTAACTCAGCGGCTACTGGGGGCTACACCTTC,CASRSNSAATGGYTF
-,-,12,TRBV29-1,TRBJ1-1,TGCAGCGTTGTTTTGGGGTGGACTGAAGCTTTCTTT,CSVVLGWTEAFF
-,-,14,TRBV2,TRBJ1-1,TGTGCCAGCAGTCAGGGAAGGAGGAACACTGAAGCTTTCTTT,CASSQGRRNTEAFF
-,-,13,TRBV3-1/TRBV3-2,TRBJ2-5,TGTGCCAGCTTACCTAGCGAAAAAGAGACCCAGTACTTC,CASLPSEKETQYF
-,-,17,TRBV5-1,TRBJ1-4,TGCGCCAGCAGTTTGGGCCCTGGGGAAGCAACTAATGAAAAACTGTTTTTT,CASSLGPGEATNEKLFF
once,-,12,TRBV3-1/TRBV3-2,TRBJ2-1,TGTGCCAGCAGCCAAGTCGACAATGAGCAGTTCTTC,CASSQVDNEQFF
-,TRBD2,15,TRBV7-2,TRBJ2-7,TGTGCCAGCAGCCCCAGGACTAGCGGGAGTTACGAGCAGTACTTC,CASSPRTSGSYEQYF
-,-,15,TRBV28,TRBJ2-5,TGTGCCAGCAGTCGCGGACTGCAGCTCCAAGAGACCCAGTACTTC,CASSRGLQLQETQYF
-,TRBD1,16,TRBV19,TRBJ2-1,TGTGCCAGTAGTACAAATACGGACAGGGGGCTGGGTGAGCAGTTCTTC,CASSTNTDRGLGEQFF
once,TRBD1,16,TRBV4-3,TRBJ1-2,TGCGCCAGCAGCCAAACCCCGGGACAGGGGGCTGTTGGCTACACCTTC,CASSQTPGQGAVGYTF
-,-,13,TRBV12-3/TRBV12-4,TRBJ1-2,TGTGCCAGCAGGCCGACAGCTAACTATGGCTACACCTTC,CASRPTANYGYTF
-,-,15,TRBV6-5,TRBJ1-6,TGTGCCAGCAGTTACAGGGGATCCTATAATTCACCCCTCCACTTT,CASSYRGSYNSPLHF
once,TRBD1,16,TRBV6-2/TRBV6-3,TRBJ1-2,TGTGCCAGCACCCCCCCCGCGGGACAGGCTAACTATGGCTACACCTTC,CASTPPAGQANYGYTF
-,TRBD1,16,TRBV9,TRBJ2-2,TGTGCCAGCAGCAACCGGGACAGGGATTATACCGGGGAGCTGTTTTTT,CASSNRDRDYTGELFF
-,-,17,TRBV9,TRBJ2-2,TGTGCCAGCAGCCGCTCGCTCACCCTAATTTCTACCGGGGAGCTGTTTTTT,CASSRSLTLISTGELFF
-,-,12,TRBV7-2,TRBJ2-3,TGTGCCAGCCTGCCGGGGGCTGATACGCAGTATTTT,CASLPGADTQYF
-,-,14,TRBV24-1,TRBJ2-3,TGTGCCACCAGTGAGGGGGACCGCACGGATACGCAGTATTTT,CATSEGDRTDTQYF
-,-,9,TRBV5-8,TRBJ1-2,TGTGCCAGCAGCCCATGGTGGGCCTTC,CASSPWWAF